This T cell receptor beta chain is drawn from a study of CD4 T cells in relation to SARS-CoV-2 and coronaviruses. Sequencing used immunoSEQ multiplex PCR; TCRdb keeps in-frame clones, though not all of them. The sample carries tens of thousands of clones, over 60% recorded once. Losses at the gene ends were 6 bases for V and 0 bases for J; bases not matched to a gene: 7. CDR1 is SEHNR, CDR2 FQNEAQ, per germline (reference sequence). This CDR3 spans 16 amino acids. A remark on this clone: Antigen: not known.

The unexposed donors gave CD4+ T cells in 2011-2018, prior to COVID-19. The cells were cultured for roughly 11 days before CD4+ T cells were isolated. Unexposed-donor CD4+ T cells were probed with SARS-CoV-2 S/N and four cold-coronavirus spikes, cells permitting. Two million PBMCs per well were cultured with 9 to 10 IU/ml IL-2. The gene calls are TRBV7-9 and TRBJ2-1; 8 nucleotides match TRBD2. The sequence was collected from a human donor in good health. Source material: CD4+ T cells from PBMCs, cultured in vitro. The CDR3: CASSPSGLASYNEQFF. In DNA form, the CDR3 reads TGTGCCAGCAGTCCTAGCGGGTTGGCCTCCTACAATGAGCAGTTCTTC.